This T cell receptor beta chain was profiled in a study of T cells expressing NK-cell markers. Study as a whole: It was sorted CD3+CD56+NKG2C+, CD3+CD56+NKG2C- and CD3+CD56-NKG2C+ T cells that supplied the TCR beta repertoires.

The germline gives CDR1 LNHNV, CDR2 YYDKDF (reference sequence). The CDR3 extends over 14 amino acids. The authors generated TCR beta cDNA through 5'RACE template switching with UMIs. TCRdb reworked the 5' RACE reads into one entry per CDR3 protein, no DNA. Recorded for this sample: 300,000 to 500,000 distinct CDR3 sequences. Sequencing was carried out using blood T cells: a sorted CD56 or NKG2C T cell subset, CD4+ or CD8+ T cells, or bulk PBMC T cells (not recorded which). The sequence was collected from a woman between 50 and 59 years old in good health. The rearrangement uses TRBV15 and TRBJ1-1; TCRdb's D call, TRBD1, is unchecked because there is no DNA. The CDR3 region is CATSTGTSGTEAFF. Full variable domain (missing parts from reference TRBV15 and TRBJ1-1): DAMVIQNPRYQVTQFGKPVTLSCSQTLNHNVMYWYQQKSSQAPKLLFHYYDKDFNNEADTPDNFQSRRPNTSFCFLDIRSPGLGDTAMYLCATSTGTSGTEAFFGQGTRLTVV.